What follows is one T cell receptor (beta chain) and its context. Its antigen is not yet known. The record has no base qualities; no much larger clone is one base away. The CDR3 runs 15 residues from the cysteine to the phenylalanine. The read is trimmed to its CDR3 DNA, 45 bases read in frame from base 1. CDR1 and CDR2 are read off the germline V gene as MNHNS and SASEGT. V is pared back by 8 bases and J by 0 bases, with 13 bases lying between the germline termini. The data were taken from a study of OX40 agonist ivuxolimab in advanced cancers. Notes on the research overall: Ivuxolimab was an agonistic, fully human IgG2 monoclonal antibody directed against OX40 (CD134), a costimulatory receptor. Intravenous ivuxolimab was administered to patients every 2 weeks at six dose levels: 0.01, 0.1, 0.3, 1.5, 3 and 10 mg/kg. Of the approximately 50 patients in dose escalation, 19 had hepatocellular carcinoma, some 15 had melanoma, 9 had renal cell carcinoma and 9 had head and neck cancer. In the dose-escalation cohort, 82.7% of patients were male, and the mean age was around 60 years, with a range of 23 to 79. Prior anti-PD-1, anti-PD-L1 or anti-CTLA-4 therapy was permitted, and approximately 42% of dose-escalation patients had received checkpoint inhibitors. Partial responses occurred in three dose-escalation patients, of whom one had hepatocellular carcinoma and two had cutaneous melanoma. Peripheral TCRbeta sequencing aimed to test whether ivuxolimab altered TCR sequence diversity and caused clonal T-cell expansion. The monotherapy dose-escalation portion (N of about 52 patients) of the phase I ivuxolimab trial is reported in the paper. Points the paper makes about the study in general: Which antigens the clonally expanded peripheral T cells were specific for was not determined. At doses of 0.1 to 3.0 mg/kg, clonal expansion of both CD4+ and CD8+ T cells in blood was seen between baseline and week 6. Low levels of normalized T-cell clonal expansion were also seen in some patients who did not respond. After ivuxolimab, CD8+ T cells had more expanded clones than CD4+ T cells on average. Partial responders in the 0.1-3.0 mg/kg groups had among the lowest normalized peripheral clonal expansion, especially among CD8+ T cells.

Genomic DNA was isolated from the sorted cells so that the TCRbeta CDR3 region could be sequenced. The immunoSEQ Assay was used for sequencing of TCRbeta CDR3 regions. The source is immuneACCESS, and TCRdb retained only in-frame sequences with V and J called. Part of the clones is not carried over; for the studies checked, unresolved V genes explain less than half of this, and the remainder is unexplained. The sample data list more than 75,000 clones, and roughly 80% of these were observed just once. The ten largest clonotypes hold over 5% of the sample. Patients with a history of autoimmune disease or receiving systemic immunosuppression were excluded from the trial. Peripheral blood for TCR sequencing was collected from all dose cohorts at baseline, on cycle 4 day 1, and on cycle 7 day 1. The samples were taken from a phase I, first-in-human, multicenter, open-label dose-escalation trial of ivuxolimab. Adults with locally advanced or metastatic melanoma, renal cell, hepatocellular, or head and neck squamous cell carcinoma were enrolled in the trial. Before TCR sequencing, CD4+ T cells and CD8+ T cells were sorted from peripheral blood as separate populations.

The TCR originated in an adult with an advanced solid tumor such as melanoma, head and neck, liver or kidney cancer. The sequencing here drew on CD4+ or CD8+ T cells sorted from blood, taken in a trial of the OX40 agonist ivuxolimab. The V gene is TRBV6-1 and the J gene is TRBJ1-4; matching of 5 bases hints at TRBD1 as the D gene. In nucleotide form, the sequence is TGTGCCAGCGGGGACCTGACGGCAACTAATGAAAAACTGTTTTTT. The resulting protein is CASGDLTATNEKLFF.